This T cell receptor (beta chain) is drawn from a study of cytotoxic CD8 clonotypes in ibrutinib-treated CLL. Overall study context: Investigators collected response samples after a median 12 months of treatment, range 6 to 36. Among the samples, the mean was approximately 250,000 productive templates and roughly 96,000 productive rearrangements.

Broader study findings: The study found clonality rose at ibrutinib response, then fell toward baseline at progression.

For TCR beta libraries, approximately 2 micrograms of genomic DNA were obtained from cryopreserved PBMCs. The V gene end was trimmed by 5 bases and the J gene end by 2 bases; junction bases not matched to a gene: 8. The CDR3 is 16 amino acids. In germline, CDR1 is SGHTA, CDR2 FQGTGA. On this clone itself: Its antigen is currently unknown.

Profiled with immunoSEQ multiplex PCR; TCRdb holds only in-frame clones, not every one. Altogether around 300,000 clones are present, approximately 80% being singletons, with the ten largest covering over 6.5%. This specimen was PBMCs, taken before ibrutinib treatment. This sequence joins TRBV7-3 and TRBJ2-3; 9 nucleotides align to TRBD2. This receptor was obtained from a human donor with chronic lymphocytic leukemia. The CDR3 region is CASSPSWTSDTDTQYF. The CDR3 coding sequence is TGTGCCAGCAGCCCAAGCTGGACTAGCGACACAGATACGCAGTATTTT.